What follows describes a single TCR beta chain. These data belong to a study of PD-L1 blockade in urothelial cancer. For the study at large: Around 2014, patients got going on atezolizumab, taking 1,200 mg intravenously every 3 weeks. A median blood sample held about 150,000 T cells and tens of thousands of unique TCRs.

Some clones are missing from TCRdb's copy, which holds only in-frame ones; the method was immunoSEQ multiplex PCR. This sample has about 14,000 clones, with around nine tenths found just once. Material: PBMCs, obtained around atezolizumab (anti-PD-L1) treatment. This sequence was found in a man between 65 and 85 years old with urothelial cancer.

The CDR3 reads CASSSGLVIADTQYF. In DNA, the CDR3 is TGTGCCAGCAGTTCGGGACTAGTTATTGCAGATACGCAGTATTTT. The chain has TRBV28 and TRBJ2-3, with 8 positions matching TRBD2. This CDR3 region has 15 residues. CDR1 and CDR2 (germline): MDHEN, SYDVKM. V was pared by 4 bases and J by 4 bases, with 7 bases of the junction left unmatched.